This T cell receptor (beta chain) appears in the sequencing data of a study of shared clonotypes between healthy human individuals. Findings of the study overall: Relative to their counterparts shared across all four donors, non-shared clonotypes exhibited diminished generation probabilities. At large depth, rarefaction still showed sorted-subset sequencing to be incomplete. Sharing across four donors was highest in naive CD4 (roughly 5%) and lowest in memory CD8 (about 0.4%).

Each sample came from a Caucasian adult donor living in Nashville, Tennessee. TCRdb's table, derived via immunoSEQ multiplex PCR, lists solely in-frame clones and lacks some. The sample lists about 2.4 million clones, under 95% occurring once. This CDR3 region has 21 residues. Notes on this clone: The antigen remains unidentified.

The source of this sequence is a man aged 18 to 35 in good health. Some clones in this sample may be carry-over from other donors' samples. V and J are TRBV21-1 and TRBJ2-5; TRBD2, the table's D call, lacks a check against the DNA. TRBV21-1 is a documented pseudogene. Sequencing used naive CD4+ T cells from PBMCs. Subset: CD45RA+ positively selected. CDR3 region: CASSKVPESSPGTPAGETQYF. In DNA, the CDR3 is TGTGCCAGCAGCAAAGTTCCGGAAAGCTCCCCCGGGACTCCGGCGGGAGAGACCCAGTACTTC.